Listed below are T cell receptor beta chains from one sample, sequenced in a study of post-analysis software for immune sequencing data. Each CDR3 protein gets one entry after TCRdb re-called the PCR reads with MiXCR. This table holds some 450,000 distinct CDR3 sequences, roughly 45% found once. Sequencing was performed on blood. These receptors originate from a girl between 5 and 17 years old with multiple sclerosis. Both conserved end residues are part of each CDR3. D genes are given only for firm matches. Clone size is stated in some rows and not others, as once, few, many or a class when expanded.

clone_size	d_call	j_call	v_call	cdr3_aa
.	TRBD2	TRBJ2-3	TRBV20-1	CSASPQTGLAVSDTQYF
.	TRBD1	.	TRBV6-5	CASSYSPTGLETQYF
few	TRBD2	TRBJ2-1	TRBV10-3	CAISEGGRSYNEQFF
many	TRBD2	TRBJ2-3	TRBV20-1	CSASGSGIGTDTQYF
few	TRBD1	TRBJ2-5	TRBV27	CASSANRGQETQYF
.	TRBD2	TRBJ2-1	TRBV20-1	CSALAGGEEQFF
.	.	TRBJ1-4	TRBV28	CASSPPGRGTDHEKLFF
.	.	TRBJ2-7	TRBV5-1	CASSLDFTETYEQYF
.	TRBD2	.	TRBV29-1	CSVVWLAGGEETQYF
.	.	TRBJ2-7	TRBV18	CASSPPRGEQYF
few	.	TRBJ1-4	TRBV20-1	CSANTVPEKLFF
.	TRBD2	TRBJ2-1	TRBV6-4	CASGVGRGTSGSNEQFF
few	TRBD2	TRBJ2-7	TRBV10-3	CAISRGLAVLYSYEQYF
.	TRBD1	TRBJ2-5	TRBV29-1	CSVRNDKRGPQYF
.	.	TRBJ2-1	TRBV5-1	CASSLEVVAVSYNEQFF
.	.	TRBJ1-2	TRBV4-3	CASSQDTANPNYTF
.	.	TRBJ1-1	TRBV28	CASSWTARNTEAFF
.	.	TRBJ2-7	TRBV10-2	CASRAGLISYEQYF
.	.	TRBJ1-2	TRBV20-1	CSARAPVGYDYTF
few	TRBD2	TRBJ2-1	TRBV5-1	CASSLALAGYNEQFF
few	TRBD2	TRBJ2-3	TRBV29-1	CSVAGTSGRDRDTQYF
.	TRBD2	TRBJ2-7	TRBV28	CASSLLEGGPGEQYF
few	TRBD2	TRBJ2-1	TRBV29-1	CSVSGGTSGRAYNEQFF
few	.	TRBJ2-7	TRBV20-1	CSADPSSSYEQYF
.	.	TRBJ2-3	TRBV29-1	CSVSLTDTQYF
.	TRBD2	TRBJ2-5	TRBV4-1	CASSRIAGGEAQYF
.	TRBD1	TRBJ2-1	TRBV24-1	CATSDPSTGGTYNEQFF
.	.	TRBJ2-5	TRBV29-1	CSVGGTLGQYQETQYF
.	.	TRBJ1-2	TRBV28	CASSPSPYGYTF
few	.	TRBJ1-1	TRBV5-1	CASSWGFQNTEAFF
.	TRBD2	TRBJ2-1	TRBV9	CASSVGTRYNEQFF
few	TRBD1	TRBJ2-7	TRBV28	CASSSPSGTGTYEQYF
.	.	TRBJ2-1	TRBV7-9	CASSPTRTPYNEQFF
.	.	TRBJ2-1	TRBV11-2	CASSLEMADEQFF
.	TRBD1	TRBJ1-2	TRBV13	CASSFGTGTDRYTF
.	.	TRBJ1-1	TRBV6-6	CASSLKGLGTEAFF
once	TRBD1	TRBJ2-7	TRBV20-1	CSEVGQGDDEQYF
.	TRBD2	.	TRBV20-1	CSAELAGIQETQYF
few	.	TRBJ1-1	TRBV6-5	CASRGRVVNTEAFF
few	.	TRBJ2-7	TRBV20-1	CSAGPGPPDEQYF
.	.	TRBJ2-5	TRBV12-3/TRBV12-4	CASSPRGGHQETQYF
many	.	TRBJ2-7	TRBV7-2	CASSLVGGYEQYF